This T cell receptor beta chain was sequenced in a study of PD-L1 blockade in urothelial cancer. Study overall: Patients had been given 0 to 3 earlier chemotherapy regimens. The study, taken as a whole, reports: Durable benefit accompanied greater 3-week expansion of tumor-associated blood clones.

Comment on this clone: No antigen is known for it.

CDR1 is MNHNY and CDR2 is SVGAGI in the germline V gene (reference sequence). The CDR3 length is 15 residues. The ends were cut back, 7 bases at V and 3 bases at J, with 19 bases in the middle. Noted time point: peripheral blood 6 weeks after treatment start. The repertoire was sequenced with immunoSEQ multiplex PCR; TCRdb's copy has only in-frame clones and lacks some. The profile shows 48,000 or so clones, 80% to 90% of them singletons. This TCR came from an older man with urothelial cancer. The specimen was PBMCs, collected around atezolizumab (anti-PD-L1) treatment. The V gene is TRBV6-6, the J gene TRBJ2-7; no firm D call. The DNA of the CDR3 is TGTGCCAGCACCAACTCAGGCCCCAGATACTACGAGCAGTACTTC. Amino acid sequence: CASTNSGPRYYEQYF.